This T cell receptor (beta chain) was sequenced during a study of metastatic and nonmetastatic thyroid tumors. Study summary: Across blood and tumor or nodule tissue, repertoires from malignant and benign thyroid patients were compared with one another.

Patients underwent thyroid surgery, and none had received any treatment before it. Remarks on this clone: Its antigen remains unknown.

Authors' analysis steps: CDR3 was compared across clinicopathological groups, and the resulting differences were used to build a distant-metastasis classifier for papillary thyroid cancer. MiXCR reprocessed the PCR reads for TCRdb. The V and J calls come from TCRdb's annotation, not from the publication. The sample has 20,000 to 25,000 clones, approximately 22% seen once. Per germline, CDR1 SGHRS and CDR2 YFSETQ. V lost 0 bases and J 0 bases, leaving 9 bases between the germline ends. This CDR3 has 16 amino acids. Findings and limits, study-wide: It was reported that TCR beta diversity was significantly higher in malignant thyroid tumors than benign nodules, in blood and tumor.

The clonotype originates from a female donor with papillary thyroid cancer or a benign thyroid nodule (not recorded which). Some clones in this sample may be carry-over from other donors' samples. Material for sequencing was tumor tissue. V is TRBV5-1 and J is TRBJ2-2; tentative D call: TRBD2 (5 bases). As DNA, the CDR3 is TGCGCCAGCAGCTTGGCCCCCGGGGCGAACACCGGGGAGCTGTTTTTT. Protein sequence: CASSLAPGANTGELFF.